This T cell receptor beta chain emerged from a study of blood T cell repertoires in COVID-19. Study as a whole: Specimens from acute and convalescent COVID-19 originated in the United States, Italy and Spain. T cells, B-cell-depleted T cells, or PBMCs supplied cDNA or gDNA.

The length of the CDR3 is 15 residues. The V end lost 2 bases, the J end lost 4 bases, and 12 bases lay between the germline ends. The germline V gene encodes CDR1 SGHNT and CDR2 YYREEE (reference sequence). Methods used by the authors: Amplifying reference gene primers gave estimates of nucleated cell counts. Produced via immunoSEQ multiplex PCR; TCRdb's table is partial and in-frame only. From that table come the V and J calls and clone size; the DNA was used to work out D and trimming. Of approximately 90,000 clones in the sample, 89% are singletons; the top ten hold under 10%. The receptor was derived from a man aged 45-65 years with acute or convalescent COVID-19. The specimen sequenced was peripheral blood. J is TRBJ2-2 and V is TRBV5-4, with D perhaps TRBD1 (5 bases). CDR3 in DNA: TGTGCCAGCAGCTTCCAGGGTGCGAGCACCGGGGAGCTGTTTTTT. It codes for CASSFQGASTGELFF.